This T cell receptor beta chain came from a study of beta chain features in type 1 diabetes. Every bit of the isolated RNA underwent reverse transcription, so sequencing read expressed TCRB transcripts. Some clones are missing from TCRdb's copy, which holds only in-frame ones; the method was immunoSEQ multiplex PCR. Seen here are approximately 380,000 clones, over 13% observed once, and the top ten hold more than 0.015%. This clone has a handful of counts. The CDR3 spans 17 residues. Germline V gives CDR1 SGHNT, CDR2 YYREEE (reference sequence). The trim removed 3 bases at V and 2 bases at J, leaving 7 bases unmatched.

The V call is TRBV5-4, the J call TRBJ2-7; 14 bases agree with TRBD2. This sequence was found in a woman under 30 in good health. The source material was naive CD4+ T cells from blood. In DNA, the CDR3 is TGTGCCAGCAGCTATGGACTAGCGGGAGGTCTTACCTACGAGCAGTACTTC. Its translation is CASSYGLAGGLTYEQYF.